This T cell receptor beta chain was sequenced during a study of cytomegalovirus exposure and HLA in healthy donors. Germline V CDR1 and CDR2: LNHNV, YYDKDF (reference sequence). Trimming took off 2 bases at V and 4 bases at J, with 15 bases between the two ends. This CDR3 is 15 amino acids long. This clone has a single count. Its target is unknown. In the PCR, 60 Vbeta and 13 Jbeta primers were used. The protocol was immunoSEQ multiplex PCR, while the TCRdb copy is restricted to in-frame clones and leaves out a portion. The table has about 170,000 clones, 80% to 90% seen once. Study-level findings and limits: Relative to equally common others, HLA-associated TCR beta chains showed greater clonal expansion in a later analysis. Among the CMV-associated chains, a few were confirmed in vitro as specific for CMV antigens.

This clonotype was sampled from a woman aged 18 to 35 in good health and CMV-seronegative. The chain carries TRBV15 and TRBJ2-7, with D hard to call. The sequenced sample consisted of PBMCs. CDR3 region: CATSRTALGQYEQYF. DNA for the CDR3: TGTGCCACCAGCAGAACCGCCTTGGGCCAATACGAGCAGTACTTC.